Each of the 9 T cell receptor gamma chains below was sequenced from the same sample in a study of gamma-delta chains in newborns, infants, children. TCRdb fed the reads to CATT. The sample includes over 2,000 gamma-chain clones, roughly 29% of them seen just once. The sequenced sample consisted of blood. The receptors stem from a child who was a newborn, infant or young child, either healthy, febrile or measles-vaccinated (not recorded which).

This clone was recorded a few times. This chain connects TRGV9 to TRGJ1 or TRGJ2. After removal of 2 bases from V and 0 bases from J, the junction contained 1 base not matched to a gene. CDR3 length equals 13 residues. The germline V gene has CDR1 GITISATS and CDR2 ISYDGTV (reference sequence). DNA for the CDR3: TGTGCCTTGTGGGAGGGGAATTATTATAAGAAACTCTTT. Translating it yields CALWEGNYYKKLF.

This chain uses TRGV9 with TRGJP. The trim removed 2 bases at V and 6 bases at J, leaving 7 bases unmatched. CDR3 length: 17 amino acids. Germline V CDR1 and CDR2: GITISATS, ISYDGTV (reference sequence). This CDR3 is CALWEGSGELGKKIKVF. CDR3 in DNA: TGTGCCTTGTGGGAGGGAAGTGGAGAGTTGGGCAAAAAAATCAAGGTATTT.

The rearrangement uses TRGV4 and TRGJ1 or TRGJ2. Germline CDR1 and CDR2: EGSTGY and YDSYTSSV. V trimming: 0 bases; J trimming: 10 bases; junction bases outside the gene matches: 12. This CDR3 contains 14 residues. DNA for the CDR3: TGTGCCACCTGGGATGGGCCTCAAAAGAACAAGAAACTCTTT. Translating it yields CATWDGPQKNKKLF.

In the case of this clone: The sample holds other DNA sequences that translate to the same CDR3. This sequence joins TRGV9 and TRGJP. In germline, CDR1 is GITISATS, CDR2 ISYDGTV (reference sequence). The CDR3 extends over 16 amino acids. V gave up 3 bases and J gave up 7 bases; unmatched junction bases: 6. The chain's CDR3 is CALWEPTELGKKIKVF. The DNA of the CDR3 is TGTGCCTTGTGGGAGCCCACCGAGTTGGGCAAAAAAATCAAGGTATTT.

The chain joins TRGV9 to TRGJP. The CDR3 extends over 18 amino acids. V was clipped by 0 bases and J by 5 bases; unmatched bases: 7. The germline gives CDR1 GITISATS, CDR2 ISYDGTV (reference sequence). CDR3 region: CALWEVQLEELGKKIKVF. CDR3 DNA: TGTGCCTTGTGGGAGGTGCAACTTGAAGAGTTGGGCAAAAAAATCAAGGTATTT.

Concerning this clone itself: One junction end does not reproduce the germline sequence, and a read error may be involved. CDR3 coding DNA: TGTGCCTTGTGGGAGGTGGTGCAAGAGTTGGGCAAAAAAATCAGGGTATTT. It is translated as CALWEVVQELGKKIRVF. This chain connects TRGV9 to TRGJP. CDR1 and CDR2 (germline): GITISATS, ISYDGTV (reference sequence). The CDR3 runs to 17 residues.

About this clone: At one of its ends the junction is not consistent with the germline gene, which may arise from a read error. The chain is built from TRGV9 and TRGJP. The CDR3 contains 18 residues. Germline lookup yields CDR1 GITISATS and CDR2 ISYDGTV (reference sequence). The CDR3 region is CALWVVHYMGLGKKIKVF. DNA of the CDR3: TGTGCCTTGTGGGTGGTGCATTATATGGGGTTGGGCAAAAAAATCAAGGTATTT.

This clone was seen more than once but under ten times. Other DNA sequences in this specimen translate into the identical CDR3. The rearrangement uses TRGV9 and TRGJP. The CDR3 is 17 amino acids. Germline V gives CDR1 GITISATS, CDR2 ISYDGTV (reference sequence). J was trimmed by 4 bases and V by 1 base; bases with no gene match: 4. CDR3 sequence (DNA): TGTGCCTTGTGGGAGGTCAGACAAGAGTTGGGCAAAAAAATCAAGGTATTT. Its translation: CALWEVRQELGKKIKVF.

This CDR3 is CALWEAAPERLGKKIKVF. The CDR3, as DNA: TGTGCCTTGTGGGAGGCCGCCCCGGAACGGTTGGGCAAAAAAATCAAGGTATTT. The chain employs TRGV9 and TRGJP. The J segment lost 9 bases and the V segment lost 2 bases, leaving 13 bases of the junction unmatched. The CDR3 runs to 18 residues. Germline CDR1 is GITISATS and CDR2 is ISYDGTV (reference sequence).